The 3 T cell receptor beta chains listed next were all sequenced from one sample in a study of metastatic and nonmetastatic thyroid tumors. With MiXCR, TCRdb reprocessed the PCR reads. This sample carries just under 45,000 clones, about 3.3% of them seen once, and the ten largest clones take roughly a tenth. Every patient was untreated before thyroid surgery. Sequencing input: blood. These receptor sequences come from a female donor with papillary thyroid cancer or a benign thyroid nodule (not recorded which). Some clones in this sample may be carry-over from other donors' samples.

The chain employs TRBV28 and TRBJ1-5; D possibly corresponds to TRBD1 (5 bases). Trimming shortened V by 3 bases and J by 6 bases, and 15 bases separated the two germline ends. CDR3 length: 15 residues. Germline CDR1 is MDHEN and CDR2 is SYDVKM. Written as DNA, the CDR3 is TGTGCCAGCAGTTTTATCCAGGGAAGGAGTCAGCCCCAGCATTTT. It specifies CASSFIQGRSQPQHF. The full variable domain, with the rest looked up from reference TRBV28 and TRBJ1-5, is DVKVTQSSRYLVKRTGEKVFLECVQDMDHENMFWYRQDPGLGLRLIYFSYDVKMKEKGDIPEGYSVSREKKERFSLILESASTNQTSMYLCASSFIQGRSQPQHFGDGTRLSIL.

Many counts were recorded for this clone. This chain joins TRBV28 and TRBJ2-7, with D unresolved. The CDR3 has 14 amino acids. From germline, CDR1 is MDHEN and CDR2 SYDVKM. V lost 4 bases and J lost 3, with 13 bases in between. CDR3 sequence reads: CASSSTGLIYEQYF. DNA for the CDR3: TGTGCCAGCAGTTCCACCGGGCTCATCTACGAGCAGTACTTC.

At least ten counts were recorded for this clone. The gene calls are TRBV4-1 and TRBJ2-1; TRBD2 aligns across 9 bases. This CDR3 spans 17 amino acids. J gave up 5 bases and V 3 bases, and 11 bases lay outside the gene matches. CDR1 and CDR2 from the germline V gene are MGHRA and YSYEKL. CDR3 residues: CASSQGPTSGANNEQFF. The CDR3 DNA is TGCGCCAGCAGCCAGGGCCCGACTAGCGGAGCGAACAATGAGCAGTTCTTC.